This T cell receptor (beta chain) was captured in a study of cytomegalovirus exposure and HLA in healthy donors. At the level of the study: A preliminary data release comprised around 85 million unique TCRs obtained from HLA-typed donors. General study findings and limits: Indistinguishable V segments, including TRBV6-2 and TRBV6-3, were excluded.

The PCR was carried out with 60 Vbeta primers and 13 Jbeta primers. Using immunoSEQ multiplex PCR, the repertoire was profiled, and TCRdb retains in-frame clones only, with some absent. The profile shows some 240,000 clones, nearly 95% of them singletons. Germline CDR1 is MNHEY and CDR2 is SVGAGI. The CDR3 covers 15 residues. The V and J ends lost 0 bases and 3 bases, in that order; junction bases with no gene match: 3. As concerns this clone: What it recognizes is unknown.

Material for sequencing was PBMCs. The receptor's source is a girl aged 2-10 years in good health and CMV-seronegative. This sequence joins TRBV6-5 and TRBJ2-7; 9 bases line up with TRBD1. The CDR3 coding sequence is TGTGCCAGCAGTTACTCGGACAGGGGCCTCTACGAGCAGTACTTC. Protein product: CASSYSDRGLYEQYF.